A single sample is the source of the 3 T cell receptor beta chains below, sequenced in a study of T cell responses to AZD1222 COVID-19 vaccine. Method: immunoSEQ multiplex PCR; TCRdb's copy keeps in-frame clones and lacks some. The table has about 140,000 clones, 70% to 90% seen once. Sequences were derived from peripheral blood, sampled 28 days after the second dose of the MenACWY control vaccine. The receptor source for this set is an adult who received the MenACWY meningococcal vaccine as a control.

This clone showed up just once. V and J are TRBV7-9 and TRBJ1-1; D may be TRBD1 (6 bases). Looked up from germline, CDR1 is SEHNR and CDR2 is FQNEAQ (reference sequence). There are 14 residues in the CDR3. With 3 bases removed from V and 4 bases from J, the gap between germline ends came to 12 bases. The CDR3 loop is CASSFRRGATEAFF. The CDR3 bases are TGTGCCAGCAGCTTCCGGAGGGGGGCCACTGAAGCTTTCTTT.

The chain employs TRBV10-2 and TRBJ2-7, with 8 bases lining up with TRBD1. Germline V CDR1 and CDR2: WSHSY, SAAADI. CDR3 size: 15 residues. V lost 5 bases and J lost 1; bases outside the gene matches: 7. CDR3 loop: CASSSGTGPSYEQYV. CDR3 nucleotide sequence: TGCGCCAGCAGTTCCGGGACAGGTCCATCCTACGAGCAGTACGTC.

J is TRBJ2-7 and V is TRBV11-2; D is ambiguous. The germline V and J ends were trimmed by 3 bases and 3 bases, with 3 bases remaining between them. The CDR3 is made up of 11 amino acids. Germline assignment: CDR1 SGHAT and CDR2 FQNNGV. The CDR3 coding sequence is TGTGCCAGCAGCTTCCACTACGAGCAGTACTTC. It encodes CASSFHYEQYF.